The 32 T cell receptor beta chains below all came from one sample that was sequenced in a study of T cells after yellow fever vaccination. MiXCR, applied by TCRdb to the 5' RACE reads, yields one record per CDR3 protein. This sample has 100,000 to 150,000 distinct CDR3 sequences, with roughly 7.9% found just once. The sequenced sample was CD4+ T cells sorted from PBMCs, obtained roughly seven weeks after the first yellow fever vaccination. The receptor set was obtained from a man younger than 30 who received the YFV17D yellow fever vaccine.

Ten or more counts support this clonotype. The CDR3 is CASSLALQRVYQETQYF. The CDR3, as DNA: TGTGCCAGCAGCTTAGCGCTCCAGCGGGTGTACCAAGAGACCCAGTACTTC. V and J are TRBV7-2 and TRBJ2-5, with D perhaps TRBD2 (6 bases). This CDR3 spans 17 amino acids. Germline V gene sequence: CDR1 SGHTA, CDR2 FQGNSA. The V and J ends lost 0 bases and 0 bases respectively, with 14 bases between them. The whole variable domain, filled in from reference TRBV7-2 and TRBJ2-5, reads GAGVSQSPSNKVTEKGKDVELRCDPISGHTALYWYRQSLGQGLEFLIYFQGNSAPDKSGLPSDRFSAERTGGSVSTLTIQRTQQEDSAVYLCASSLALQRVYQETQYFGPGTRLLVL.

There are many counts of this clonotype. The chain has TRBV10-3 and TRBJ1-5; TRBD1 might be the D (6 bases). The CDR3 sequence is 13 residues long. Trimming left V 7 bases short and J 7 bases short, with 14 bases between. Germline loops: CDR1 ENHRY, CDR2 SYGVKD. CDR3 loop: CAIMEGVGQPQHF. CDR3 DNA sequence: TGTGCCATCATGGAGGGGGTAGGACAGCCCCAGCATTTT.

This clonotype appeared many times. This chain connects TRBV7-6 to TRBJ1-1; D possibly corresponds to TRBD1 (6 bases). CDR1 and CDR2 (germline): SGHVS, FNYEAQ. This CDR3 is built from 14 residues. The V gene lost 3 bases and the J gene lost 6 bases, with 14 bases spanning the gap. The CDR3 nucleotides read TGTGCCAGCAGCTTTACAGGGTTTGGCGCTGAAGCTTTCTTT. Protein sequence: CASSFTGFGAEAFF.

This clonotype has a count of ten or more. This chain joins TRBV5-5 and TRBJ1-3; TRBD1 agrees at 9 bases. CDR1 and CDR2 from the germline V gene are SGHKS and YYEKEE (reference sequence). V shed 3 bases and J 4 bases; nucleotides not matched to a gene: 2. This CDR3 is 14 amino acids long. The CDR3 loop reads CASSYGQGGNTIYF. CDR3 bases: TGTGCCAGCAGCTACGGACAGGGGGGAAACACCATATATTTT.

Details on this clonotype: Possible read error: a much larger clone is one base away. The chain carries TRBV7-2 and TRBJ1-2; D unresolved. Trimming shortened V by 2 bases and J by 5 bases, and 12 bases separated the two germline ends. The CDR3 contains 14 residues. The germline gives CDR1 SGHTA, CDR2 FQGNSA. The CDR3 loop is CASSLSGLKYGYTF. CDR3 nucleotides: TGTGCCAGCAGCTTATCCGGGCTCAAGTATGGCTACACCTTC.

This clonotype was detected a few times. The chain has TRBV27 and TRBJ2-1; the D is unclear. The CDR3 consists of 13 residues. Trimming pared 5 bases from V and 2 bases from J, leaving 7 bases between. Germline CDR1 and CDR2: MNHEY and SMNVEV (reference sequence). CDR3 region: CASSPVPYNEQFF. In DNA form, the CDR3 reads TGTGCCAGCAGTCCCGTCCCCTACAATGAGCAGTTCTTC.

This clonotype has a count of ten or more. This chain connects TRBV5-6 to TRBJ2-7; D uncertain. Per the germline V gene, CDR1 is SGHDT and CDR2 is YYEEEE. Trimming took 1 base from V and 2 from J, leaving 4 bases between them. The CDR3 length is 12 residues. CDR3 in amino acids: CASSLPPYEQYF. As DNA, the CDR3 is TGTGCCAGCAGCTTGCCCCCCTACGAGCAGTACTTC.

The genes are TRBV11-2 and TRBJ2-1, with D possibly matching TRBD1 (5 bases). In germline, CDR1 is SGHAT, CDR2 FQNNGV. The CDR3 runs to 17 residues. V dropped 0 bases and J dropped 0 bases, with 12 bases sitting between them. CDR3 sequence: CASSLEGAISSYNEQFF. The CDR3 DNA sequence: TGTGCCAGCAGCTTAGAAGGGGCGATAAGCTCCTACAATGAGCAGTTCTTC. Full variable domain (outside the CDR3, taken from reference TRBV11-2 and TRBJ2-1): EAGVAQSPRYKIIEKRQSVAFWCNPISGHATLYWYQQILGQGPKLLIQFQNNGVVDDSQLPKDRFSAERLKGVDSTLKIQPAKLEDSAVYLCASSLEGAISSYNEQFFGPGTRLTVL.

Ten or more counts support this clonotype. The chain carries TRBV18 and TRBJ2-5; D not resolved. With 0 bases removed from V and 5 bases from J, the gap between germline ends came to 7 bases. This CDR3 spans 13 amino acids. Germline V gene sequence: CDR1 KGHSH, CDR2 LQKENI. CDR3 residues: CASSPPGRETQYF. The CDR3 nucleotides read TGTGCCAGCTCACCACCGGGAAGGGAGACCCAGTACTTC.

In the case of this clonotype: A junction boundary mismatches the germline segment, possibly from a read error. The chain couples TRBV20-1 to TRBJ2-1, with 8 nucleotides matching TRBD2. Looked up from germline, CDR1 is DFQATT and CDR2 is SNEGSKA (reference sequence). CDR3 length: 20 residues. The CDR3 nucleotides read TGCTGTGCTAGAGATCCTACCGGCGGGGGGCCGAGGAGCTCCTACAATGAGCAGTTCTTC. The encoded protein is CCARDPTGGGPRSSYNEQFF.

Ten or more counts support this clonotype. This rearrangement joins TRBV4-2 to TRBJ2-1; 12 bases align to TRBD2. CDR1 LGHNA and CDR2 YNFKEQ come from the germline V gene. This CDR3 contains 21 residues. The J segment lost 2 bases and the V segment lost 6 bases, leaving 20 bases of the junction unmatched. Here the CDR3 reads CASRPTLTSGGLLSAYNEQFF. The CDR3, as DNA: TGTGCCAGCAGACCCACCCTCACTAGCGGGGGGCTGCTCAGTGCCTACAATGAGCAGTTCTTC.

The V gene is TRBV6-5, the J gene TRBJ2-7, with D perhaps TRBD1 (6 bases). The germline V gene encodes CDR1 MNHEY and CDR2 SVGAGI. The CDR3 runs 14 residues. V was pared by 5 bases and J by 4 bases, with 15 bases between. The CDR3 reads CASSRRQAEYEQYF. For the CDR3, the DNA is TGTGCCAGCAGTCGAAGACAGGCCGAGTACGAGCAGTACTTC.

Ten or more counts support this clonotype. The J gene is TRBJ2-3, the V gene TRBV7-2, with 7 positions matching TRBD2. The V segment lost 5 bases and the J segment 4 bases; nucleotides outside the gene matches: 9. Germline V gene data show CDR1 as SGHTA and CDR2 as FQGNSA. The CDR3 runs 15 residues. CDR3 nucleotide sequence: TGTGCCAGCAGCCAGTACGGGGGGTTCTCAGATACGCAGTATTTT. Translating it yields CASSQYGGFSDTQYF.

This clonotype showed up many times. This chain uses TRBV12-3 or TRBV12-4 with TRBJ1-4, with a weak D call TRBD1 (5 bases). The CDR3 covers 14 residues. V was cut by 6 bases and J by 2 bases, with 10 bases left in between. CDR3 nucleotide sequence: TGTGCCAGCAGCCGTCAGGGTACTAATGAAAAACTGTTTTTT. It yields the protein CASSRQGTNEKLFF.

This clonotype was seen ten or more times. The chain employs TRBV12-3 or TRBV12-4 and TRBJ2-1, with D perhaps matching TRBD2 (5 bases). Trimming took off 10 bases at V and 6 bases at J, with 19 bases between the two ends. This CDR3 region has 14 residues. The CDR3 here is CATTRVEGSNEQFF. The CDR3 coding sequence is TGTGCCACCACGCGGGTAGAGGGTTCCAATGAGCAGTTCTTC.

This clonotype was detected many times. The rearrangement joins TRBV7-2 to TRBJ2-4; tentatively, D is TRBD1 (6 bases). CDR3 length: 14 residues. The V and J ends lost 6 bases and 5 bases respectively, with 14 bases between them. Germline-derived CDR1 and CDR2 are SGHTA and FQGNSA. The DNA of the CDR3 is TGTGCCAGCAGTCTAGGGGGACCCCAAAACATTCAGTACTTC. Translation gives CASSLGGPQNIQYF.

This clonotype was observed many times. V and J are TRBV6-5 and TRBJ1-2, with a tentative D call TRBD1 (6 bases). V lost 5 bases and J lost 6, with 10 bases in between. The CDR3 covers 12 residues. The germline CDR1 and CDR2 sequences are MNHEY and SVGAGI. CDR3 protein: CASSDQGNGYTF. CDR3 DNA sequence: TGTGCCAGCAGTGATCAGGGGAATGGCTACACCTTC.

This clonotype was counted many times. This chain links TRBV9 with TRBJ1-3; D call uncertain. Per germline, CDR1 SGDLS and CDR2 YYNGEE. This CDR3 is 16 amino acids long. V was clipped by 0 bases and J by 4 bases, with 14 bases between them. CDR3 residues: CASSVAGLTSGNTIYF. CDR3 in DNA: TGTGCCAGCAGCGTAGCTGGACTTACGAGCGGAAACACCATATATTTT.

In this sample, this clonotype turned up many times. This sequence joins TRBV5-6 and TRBJ1-5, with D tentatively TRBD1 (5 bases). The CDR3 is 15 residues long. With 1 base removed from V and 4 bases from J, the gap between germline ends came to 12 bases. Germline CDR1 reads SGHDT; CDR2 reads YYEEEE. The CDR3 reads CASSLTGKGNQPQHF. The CDR3, as DNA: TGTGCCAGCAGCTTGACGGGGAAGGGGAATCAGCCCCAGCATTTT.

In regard to this clonotype: Given a much more abundant clone one base away, this may be a read error. The rearrangement joins TRBV20-1 to TRBJ2-7, with 8 bases identical to TRBD2. V was clipped by 3 bases and J by 1 base; unmatched bases: 5. The CDR3 has 14 amino acids. Germline CDR1 and CDR2: DFQATT and SNEGSKA (reference sequence). The CDR3 here is CSARWRGASYEQYF. In DNA, the CDR3 is TGCAGTGCTAGGTGGCGGGGGGCTTCCTACGAGCAGTACTTC.

This clonotype showed up many times. The V call is TRBV4-1, the J call TRBJ2-1; possibly TRBD2 for D (6 bases). CDR3 length: 16 amino acids. The V gene's germline CDR1 is MGHRA and CDR2 YSYEKL. Trimming left V 1 base short and J 2 bases short, with 12 bases between. CDR3 nucleotides: TGCGCCAGCAGCCAAGGACTAGGCCCTACCTACAATGAGCAGTTCTTC. Its protein product is CASSQGLGPTYNEQFF.

This clonotype was observed many times. V usage is TRBV7-2 and J usage is TRBJ1-5; 9 nucleotides agree with TRBD1. The CDR3 contains 15 residues. V shed 3 bases, J shed 1 base, and the junction held 1 base outside the gene matches. Germline values: CDR1 SGHTA, CDR2 FQGNSA. In DNA, the CDR3 is TGTGCCAGCAGCTTCGGGACAGGGAGCAATCAGCCCCAGCATTTT. Encoded protein: CASSFGTGSNQPQHF. The full variable domain, its missing parts supplied by reference TRBV7-2 and TRBJ1-5, is GAGVSQSPSNKVTEKGKDVELRCDPISGHTALYWYRQSLGQGLEFLIYFQGNSAPDKSGLPSDRFSAERTGGSVSTLTIQRTQQEDSAVYLCASSFGTGSNQPQHFGDGTRLSIL.

This clonotype occurred many times. The CDR3 region has the DNA TGTGCCAGCCAGACAGGGGGCGGTCATGGCTACACCTTC. This sequence encodes CASQTGGGHGYTF. The chain employs TRBV25-1 and TRBJ1-2, with 10 nucleotides matching TRBD1. CDR3 length equals 13 residues. The ends lost 8 bases at V and 6 bases at J; junction bases unmatched: 6. Germline V gene sequence: CDR1 MGHDK, CDR2 SYGVNS.

This clonotype showed up many times. The CDR3 DNA reads TGTGCCAGCTCACCTAGGGGGACAGGGCACCACGAGCAGTACTTC. Amino acids: CASSPRGTGHHEQYF. The genes are TRBV18 and TRBJ2-7; 9 bases align to TRBD1. The CDR3 extends over 15 amino acids. Germline V gene data show CDR1 as KGHSH and CDR2 as LQKENI. The trim removed 3 bases at V and 5 bases at J, leaving 8 bases unmatched.

Concerning this clonotype: Given a much more abundant clone one base away, this may be a read error. The chain joins TRBV11-2 to TRBJ1-2; the D gene is possibly TRBD1 (6 bases). The V end was cut by 0 bases, the J end by 4 bases, with 12 bases between. In germline, CDR1 is SGHAT, CDR2 FQNNGV. The CDR3 runs to 15 residues. The CDR3 DNA reads as TGTGCCAGCAGCTTAGATCAGGGGATTCGCTATGGCTACACCTTC. It specifies CASSLDQGIRYGYTF.

This clonotype occurred many times. CDR3 region: CASSLWAGPGNTEAFF. For the CDR3, the DNA is TGTGCCAGCAGTTTATGGGCAGGGCCCGGGAACACTGAAGCTTTCTTT. The V call is TRBV12-3 or TRBV12-4, the J call TRBJ1-1; a weak D match, TRBD1 (5 bases). This CDR3 contains 16 residues. The germline V and J ends were trimmed by 2 bases and 1 base, with 14 bases remaining between them.

Concerning this clonotype itself: This may stem from a read error, because a much larger clone lies one nucleotide away. The gene calls are TRBV20-1 and TRBJ2-1, with a weak D call TRBD2 (6 bases). V was pared by 8 bases and J by 15 bases, with 23 bases between. Per germline, CDR1 DFQATT and CDR2 SNEGSKA (reference sequence). The CDR3 is 12 residues long. The CDR3 DNA sequence: TGCAGTTCGTACCGGGACTCGCTTTTTCCGTTCTTC. Its translation is CSSYRDSLFPFF.

There are a few counts of this clonotype. The V gene is TRBV7-2, the J gene TRBJ1-3; D uncertain. This CDR3 has 15 residues. The V end lost 3 bases, the J end lost 1 base, and 10 bases lay between the germline ends. Per the germline V gene, CDR1 is SGHTA and CDR2 is FQGNSA. The CDR3 is CASSFGWGSGNTIYF. The CDR3 DNA reads as TGTGCCAGCAGCTTCGGTTGGGGTTCTGGAAACACCATATATTTT.

This clonotype was detected ten times or more. This chain links TRBV5-1 with TRBJ2-2; 7 nucleotides match TRBD1. Germline CDR1 reads SGHRS; CDR2 reads YFSETQ. The ends lost 7 bases at V and 0 bases at J; junction bases unmatched: 6. This CDR3 is 15 amino acids long. The CDR3 reads CASHSGGTNTGELFF. CDR3 nucleotide sequence: TGCGCCAGCCACTCAGGGGGAACGAACACCGGGGAGCTGTTTTTT.

This clonotype was counted at least ten times. Here the CDR3 reads CASSSLGHSGGTQYF. The CDR3 DNA reads TGTGCCAGCAGTTCTTTGGGCCATTCTGGGGGTACGCAGTATTTT. The chain is built from TRBV12-3 or TRBV12-4 and TRBJ2-3; D is tentatively TRBD1 or TRBD2 (5 bases each). The CDR3 consists of 15 residues. V was pared by 4 bases and J by 8 bases, with 19 bases between.

This clonotype was observed a handful of times. The V and J genes are TRBV7-8 and TRBJ1-5, with D possibly being TRBD1 (5 bases). Germline V CDR1 and CDR2: SGHVS, FQNEAQ. The CDR3 contains 15 residues. V was pared by 5 bases and J by 4 bases, with 15 bases between. Here the CDR3 DNA reads TGTGCCAGCAGCGGAGGGGTGGGGATAAATCAGCCCCAGCATTTT. Amino acids: CASSGGVGINQPQHF.

This clonotype was seen repeatedly, ten times or more. The rearrangement joins TRBV7-9 to TRBJ2-7; 11 positions agree with TRBD2. The ends lost 5 bases at V and 4 bases at J; junction bases unmatched: 10. The CDR3 spans 16 residues. Germline V gene lookup returns CDR1 SEHNR and CDR2 FQNEAQ (reference sequence). This CDR3 reads CASSRAAGLADYEQYV. CDR3 nucleotides: TGTGCCAGCAGCCGTGCGGCGGGACTAGCGGATTACGAGCAGTACGTC.